This TCR beta chain came from a study of T-cell memory formation after mild COVID-19. About the research overall: The TCR clusters were mostly specific to one donor. Broader study findings: Day 15 to 85 contracting clones showed balanced CD4/CD8; later expanders leaned CD4+. Several responding clones turned up in pre-infection memory, indicating that cross-reactive memory may have taken part.

Constant-segment primers served in 5'RACE that generated TCR alpha and TCR beta cDNA libraries bearing sample barcodes and UMIs. TCRdb independently ran MiXCR on the 5' RACE reads; one entry per CDR3 protein. Seen here are just under 550,000 distinct CDR3 sequences, about 20% observed once, and the top ten hold approximately 12%. The ends were cut back, 3 bases at V and 4 bases at J, with 18 bases in the middle. CDR3 size: 16 residues. Germline V gene lookup returns CDR1 MGHRA and CDR2 YSYEKL. In regard to this clonotype: Its antigen is undetermined.

What was sequenced was PBMCs or a T cell subset sorted from them (not recorded which). The chain employs TRBV4-1 and TRBJ1-2, with D possibly TRBD1 on 5 matching bases. The receptor's source is an adult woman who had mild COVID-19 (a few samples of this study predate the infection). Cell type and time point are not known. In nucleotides, the CDR3 is TGCGCCAGCAGCCAGAGACTAGATGGGACGGTCTATGGCTACACCTTC. This codes for CASSQRLDGTVYGYTF.